This T cell receptor beta chain was observed in a study of beta chain features in type 1 diabetes. Trimming left V 7 bases short and J 4 bases short, with 7 bases between. CDR3 length: 12 residues. Germline V gene sequence: CDR1 MDHEN, CDR2 SYDVKM. All of the isolated RNA was reverse transcribed, so expressed TCRB transcripts were sequenced. The repertoire was sequenced with immunoSEQ multiplex PCR; TCRdb's copy has only in-frame clones and lacks some. This table holds about 220,000 clones, about a tenth found once. V is TRBV28 and J is TRBJ2-2; D is possibly TRBD2 (6 bases). Source material: central memory CD4+ T cells from blood. This receptor was taken from a young man in good health. Written as DNA, the CDR3 is TGTGCCAGCACGGAGGGCACCGGGGAGCTGTTTTTT. Translated: CASTEGTGELFF.